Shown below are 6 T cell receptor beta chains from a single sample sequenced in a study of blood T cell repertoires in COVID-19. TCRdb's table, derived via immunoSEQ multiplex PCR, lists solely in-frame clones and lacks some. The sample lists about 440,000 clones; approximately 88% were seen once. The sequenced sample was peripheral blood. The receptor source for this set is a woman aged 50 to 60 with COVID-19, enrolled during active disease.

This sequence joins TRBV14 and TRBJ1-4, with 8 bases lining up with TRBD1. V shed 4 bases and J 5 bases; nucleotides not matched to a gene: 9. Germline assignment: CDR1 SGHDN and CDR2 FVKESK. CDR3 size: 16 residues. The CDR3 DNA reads TGTGCCAGCAGCCGCCGGACAGGGCTCTCGAATGAAAAACTGTTTTTT. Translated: CASSRRTGLSNEKLFF.

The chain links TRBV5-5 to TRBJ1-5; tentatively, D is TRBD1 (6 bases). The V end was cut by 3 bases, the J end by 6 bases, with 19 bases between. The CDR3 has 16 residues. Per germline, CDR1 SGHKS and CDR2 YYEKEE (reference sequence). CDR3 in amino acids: CASSSSRGNLGQPQHF. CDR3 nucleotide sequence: TGTGCCAGCAGCTCGAGTAGGGGGAATCTCGGTCAGCCCCAGCATTTT.

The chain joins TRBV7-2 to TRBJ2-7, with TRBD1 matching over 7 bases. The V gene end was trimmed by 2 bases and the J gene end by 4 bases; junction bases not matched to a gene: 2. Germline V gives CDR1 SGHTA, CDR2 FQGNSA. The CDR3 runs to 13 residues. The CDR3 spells CASSLRDSYEQYF. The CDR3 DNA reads TGTGCCAGCAGCTTACGGGACAGTTACGAGCAGTACTTC. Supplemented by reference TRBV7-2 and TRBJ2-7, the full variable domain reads GAGVSQSPSNKVTEKGKDVELRCDPISGHTALYWYRQSLGQGLEFLIYFQGNSAPDKSGLPSDRFSAERTGGSVSTLTIQRTQQEDSAVYLCASSLRDSYEQYFGPGTRLTVT.

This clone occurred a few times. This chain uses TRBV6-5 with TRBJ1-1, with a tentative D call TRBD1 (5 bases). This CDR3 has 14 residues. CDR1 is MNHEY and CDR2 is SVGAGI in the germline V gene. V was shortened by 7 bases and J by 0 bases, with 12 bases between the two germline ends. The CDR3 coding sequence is TGTGCCAGCACCTTGACAGCCTTGAACACTGAAGCTTTCTTT. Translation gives CASTLTALNTEAFF.

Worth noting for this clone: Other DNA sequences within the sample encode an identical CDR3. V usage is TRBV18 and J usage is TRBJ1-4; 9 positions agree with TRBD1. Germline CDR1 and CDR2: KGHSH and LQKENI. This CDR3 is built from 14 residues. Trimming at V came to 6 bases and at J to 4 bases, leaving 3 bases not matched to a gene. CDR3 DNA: TGTGCCAGCTCCCCGGGACAGGGTAATGAAAAACTGTTTTTT. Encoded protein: CASSPGQGNEKLFF.

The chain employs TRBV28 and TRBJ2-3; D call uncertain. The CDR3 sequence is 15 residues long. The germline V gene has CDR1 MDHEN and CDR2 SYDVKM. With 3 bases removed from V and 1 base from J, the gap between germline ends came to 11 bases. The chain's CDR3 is CASSFASSGTDTQYF. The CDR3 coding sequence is TGTGCCAGCAGTTTCGCGTCGTCTGGCACAGATACGCAGTATTTT.